This T cell receptor (beta chain) was sequenced during a study of blood T cell repertoires in COVID-19. Study summary: The study drew acute and convalescent COVID-19 samples from the United States, Italy and Spain.

Data came from immunoSEQ multiplex PCR; TCRdb stores just in-frame clones and leaves some out. The sample comprises around 56,000 clones, about 84% of which are singletons, and more than 5.5% rests with the top ten. V gave up 5 bases and J gave up 7 bases, with 14 bases separating them. This CDR3 spans 13 amino acids. In germline, CDR1 is LNHDA, CDR2 SQIVND (reference sequence). The V and J genes are TRBV19 and TRBJ1-2; D gene ambiguous. Sequenced sample: peripheral blood. The source of this sequence is a man in his 60s with acute or convalescent COVID-19. The CDR3 DNA follows: TGTGCCAGTAGTCATCGGGGTTTGGGTGGCTACACCTTC. It yields the protein CASSHRGLGGYTF.